In this sample, the clone carrying this T cell receptor (beta chain) turned up a few times. Antigen: not known. MiXCR was run by TCRdb on the reads, yielding one entry per CDR3 protein. The sample contains approximately 170,000 distinct CDR3 sequences, roughly 17% of which appear only once. This specimen belongs to a study of T cell repertoires in cytomegalovirus infection. At the level of the study: Indications of both CMV infection and matching HLA type were provided by public TCR beta signatures. Study observations and caveats: Clonotype analysis showed dominance of the ex vivo response by HLA-C-restricted CMV-specific TCR beta clonotypes.

V lost 5 bases and J 7 bases, leaving 15 bases between the germline ends. The CDR3 sequence is 14 residues long. Germline CDR1 reads SGHVS; CDR2 reads FNYEAQ. This TCR came from a human donor in good health (CMV status not recorded). Some clones in this sample may be carry-over from other donors' samples. The chain employs TRBV7-6 and TRBJ2-1; D not resolved. The sample was CD8+ T cells from PBMCs. The chain's CDR3 is CASSSGEKRNEQFF. CDR3 coding DNA: TGTGCCAGCAGCAGTGGGGAAAAACGGAATGAGCAGTTCTTC.